Below, one TCR beta chain is given with its context. This CDR3 contains 14 residues. The V end was cut by 4 bases, the J end by 0 bases, with 7 bases between. Germline values: CDR1 MNHEY, CDR2 SVGEGT. The data originate from a study of control samples from healthy donors and cancer patients. Sequencing used immunoSEQ multiplex PCR; TCRdb keeps in-frame clones, though not all of them. The data contain under 450,000 clones, around 90% of them singletons. The V and J genes are TRBV6-2 or TRBV6-3 and TRBJ1-3; D is unclear. The sequenced material came from PBMCs. The origin of this receptor is a man aged 35-49 years with head and neck cancer. In DNA form, the CDR3 reads TGTGCCAGCAGTTCGGGCTTCTCTGGAAACACCATATATTTT. This gives the protein CASSSGFSGNTIYF.